The sequence of this T cell receptor beta chain was determined in a study of T and B cells in COVID-19 patients. Study-level background: Blood was sampled from COVID-19 patients who were either actively infected or recovered. Recovered patients mostly had mild to moderate COVID-19 managed as outpatients. Median age was about 35 years in the recovered cohort and 67 years in the active-infection cohort. Comorbidities linked to unfavorable COVID-19 outcome were present in 18 of 20 active-infection patients.

V was pared by 4 bases and J by 8 bases, with 4 bases of the junction left unmatched. The CDR3 spans 13 residues. The V gene's germline CDR1 is SGHAT and CDR2 FQDESV (reference sequence). From blood, about 250-550 ng of genomic DNA served as TRB template. This clonotype was counted only a few times. BIOMED2 TRB-A/B primer pools were used in multiplex TRB PCR. One entry per CDR3 protein results from TCRdb running MiXCR on the multiplex PCR reads. The repertoire includes around 23,000 distinct CDR3 sequences, approximately 28% of them detected once, and 2.5% to 3% sits in the top ten. The chain combines TRBV11-1 with TRBJ2-1; 8 bases are a match to TRBD2. The TCR sequence derives from a human donor who had recovered from COVID-19. Specimen: blood. The CDR3 coding sequence is TGTGCCAGCAGCTCGGGACTAGTTCATGAGCAGTTCTTC. Its protein product is CASSSGLVHEQFF.